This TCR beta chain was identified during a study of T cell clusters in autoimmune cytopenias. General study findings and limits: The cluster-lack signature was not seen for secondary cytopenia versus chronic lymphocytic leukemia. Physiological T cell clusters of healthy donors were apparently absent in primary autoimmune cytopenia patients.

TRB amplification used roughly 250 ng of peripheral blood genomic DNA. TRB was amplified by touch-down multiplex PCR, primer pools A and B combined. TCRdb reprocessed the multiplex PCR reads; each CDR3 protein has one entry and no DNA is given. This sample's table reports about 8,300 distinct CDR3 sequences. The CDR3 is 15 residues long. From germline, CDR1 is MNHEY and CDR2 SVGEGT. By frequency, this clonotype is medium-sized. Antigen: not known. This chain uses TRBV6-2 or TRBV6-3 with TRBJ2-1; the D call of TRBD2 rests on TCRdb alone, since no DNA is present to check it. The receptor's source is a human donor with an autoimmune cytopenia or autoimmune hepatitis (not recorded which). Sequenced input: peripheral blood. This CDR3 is CASSYGLAGYNEQFF.